This entry is about one T cell receptor (beta chain). A much larger clone is a single base away; this may be a read error. This specimen comes from a study of T cells of healthy individuals. A single record per CDR3 protein comes from TCRdb applying MiXCR to the 5' RACE reads. The data contain around 100,000 distinct CDR3 sequences, roughly a sixth of them singletons. Germline CDR1 KGHSH, CDR2 LQKENI. This CDR3 spans 15 amino acids. The receptor comes from a human donor in good health. The chain couples TRBV18 to TRBJ2-3; 7 bases match TRBD1. CDR3 residues: CAGSPSVKGANTQYF. The DNA for the CDR3 is TGTGCCGGCTCACCATCTGTGAAGGGGGCAAATACGCAGTATTTT.